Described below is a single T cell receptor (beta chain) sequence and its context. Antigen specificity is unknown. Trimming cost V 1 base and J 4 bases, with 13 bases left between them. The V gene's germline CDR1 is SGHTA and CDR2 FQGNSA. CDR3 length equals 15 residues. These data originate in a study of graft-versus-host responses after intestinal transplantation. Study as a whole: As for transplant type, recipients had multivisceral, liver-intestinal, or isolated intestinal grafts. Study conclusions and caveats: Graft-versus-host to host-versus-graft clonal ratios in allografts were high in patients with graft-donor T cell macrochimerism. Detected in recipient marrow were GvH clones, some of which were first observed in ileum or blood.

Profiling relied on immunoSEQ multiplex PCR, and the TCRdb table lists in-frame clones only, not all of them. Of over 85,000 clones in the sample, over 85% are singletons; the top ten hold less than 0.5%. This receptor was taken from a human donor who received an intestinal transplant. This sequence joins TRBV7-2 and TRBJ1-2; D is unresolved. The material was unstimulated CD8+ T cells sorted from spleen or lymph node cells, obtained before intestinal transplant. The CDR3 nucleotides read TGTGCCAGCAGCTTAGTACCACAAAGAGGCTATGGCTACACCTTC. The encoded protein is CASSLVPQRGYGYTF.